This T cell receptor (beta chain) was captured by sequencing in a study of T cell repertoires in urothelial bladder cancer. Study observations and caveats: Median T cells were around 5,200 in carcinoma and approximately 25,000 in benign specimens. In carcinoma specimens, a single clone made up to about 15% of infiltrating lymphocytes.

Sequencing was performed with immunoSEQ multiplex PCR; in TCRdb, only in-frame clones are kept and a portion is missing. Among just over 350 clones listed, around 67% were seen once. Details on this clone: Its antigen is unidentified.

The V gene's germline CDR1 is MNHNY and CDR2 SVGAGI (reference sequence). The CDR3 loop spans 14 amino acids. V was shortened by 2 bases and J by 2 bases, with 4 bases between the two germline ends. The clonotype originates from a human donor with urothelial carcinoma. The sequenced sample was tumor-infiltrating cells from bladder cancer. The V gene is TRBV6-6, the J gene TRBJ2-6; D not resolved. The CDR3 nucleotides are TGTGCCAGCAGTTACGGGGCTGGGGCCAACGTCCTGACTTTC. Translated, it gives CASSYGAGANVLTF.